Following are 24 T cell receptor beta chains from one sample sequenced in a study of beta chain features in type 1 diabetes. Isolated RNA was reverse transcribed in full, so expressed TCRB transcripts were sequenced. Assay used: immunoSEQ multiplex PCR; TCRdb lists only in-frame clones, some missing. The sample includes approximately 360,000 clones, roughly 12% of them seen just once. Study-wide points: Type 1 diabetes patients had moderately but significantly shorter TCRB CDR3s in all four CD4+ subsets.

These receptors' antigens are unknown. Sequencing used naive CD4+ T cells from blood. Source of these receptors: a woman aged 18-29 years with type 1 diabetes.

This clone occurred once. The chain has TRBV7-2 and TRBJ2-1; D gene unclear. The CDR3 covers 14 residues. V gave up 0 bases and J gave up 6 bases, with 9 bases separating them. Germline lookup yields CDR1 SGHTA and CDR2 FQGNSA. The chain's CDR3 is CASSLARGINEQFF. CDR3 DNA sequence: TGTGCCAGCAGCTTAGCAAGAGGTATCAATGAGCAGTTCTTC.

This clone came up a few times. The J gene is TRBJ2-7, the V gene TRBV28, with D perhaps TRBD1 (6 bases). The CDR3 has 14 residues. V dropped 1 base and J dropped 3 bases, with 10 bases sitting between them. Germline CDR1 is MDHEN and CDR2 is SYDVKM. The CDR3 DNA sequence: TGTGCCAGCAGTTTATCAGGGGCGCGCTACGAGCAGTACTTC. Protein sequence: CASSLSGARYEQYF.

V is TRBV29-1 and J is TRBJ1-1; 8 bases are a match to TRBD1. The junction had 12 bases not matched to a gene; V was cut back by 7 bases and J by 5 bases. From germline, CDR1 is SQVTM and CDR2 ANQGSEA. The CDR3 contains 14 residues. The CDR3 coding sequence is TGCAGCGCCCTGACCACACAGGGGGGGACTGAAGCTTTCTTT. The encoded protein is CSALTTQGGTEAFF.

V gene TRBV25-1 combines with J gene TRBJ2-5, with D uncertain. This CDR3 contains 14 residues. V was cut by 1 base and J by 5 bases, with 11 bases left in between. Germline CDR1 and CDR2: MGHDK and SYGVNS. The CDR3 DNA reads TGTGCCAGCAGTGAATTCATCGGTCGGGAGACCCAGTACTTC. Translation: CASSEFIGRETQYF.

The sample holds a few counts of this clone. This chain links TRBV29-1 with TRBJ2-7; 8 bases are a match to TRBD2. The CDR3 totals 13 residues. The junction had 9 bases not matched to a gene; V was cut back by 7 bases and J by 4 bases. Germline CDR1 SQVTM, CDR2 ANQGSEA. The CDR3 region has the DNA TGCAGCGCCGCCGGGAGGGGTAGGTACGAGCAGTACTTC. This encodes CSAAGRGRYEQYF.

The chain links TRBV5-1 to TRBJ2-1; D may be TRBD1 (5 bases). The CDR3 has 13 amino acids. The germline gives CDR1 SGHRS, CDR2 YFSETQ. Trimming cost V 4 bases and J 4 bases, with 9 bases left between them. The CDR3 DNA sequence: TGCGCCAGCAGCAAGGACATTTACAATGAGCAGTTCTTC. It translates to CASSKDIYNEQFF.

A note on this clone: Other DNA sequences in this specimen translate into the identical CDR3. The V gene is TRBV7-2, the J gene TRBJ2-1; D gene unclear. The CDR3 consists of 13 residues. Trimming cost V 0 bases and J 8 bases, with 8 bases left between them. Germline V gene sequence: CDR1 SGHTA, CDR2 FQGNSA. CDR3 loop: CASSLAGGDEQFF. The CDR3, as DNA: TGTGCCAGCAGCTTAGCCGGCGGCGATGAGCAGTTCTTC.

Only a few counts were recorded for this clone. J is TRBJ2-7 and V is TRBV5-1; 10 nucleotides match TRBD2. CDR1 SGHRS and CDR2 YFSETQ come from the germline V gene. With V trimmed by 0 bases and J by 2 bases, 8 bases remained unmatched. The CDR3 has 17 amino acids. CDR3 amino acids: CASSLAAAGGLAYEQYF. The CDR3 bases are TGCGCCAGCAGCTTGGCCGCAGCGGGAGGGCTAGCCTACGAGCAGTACTTC.

Comment on this clone: The identical CDR3 is also encoded by other nucleotide sequences in the sample. J is TRBJ1-1 and V is TRBV29-1; D remains unclear. The CDR3 has 11 residues. V was trimmed by 3 bases and J by 3 bases, leaving 5 bases between them. Germline V CDR1 and CDR2: SQVTM, ANQGSEA. Here the CDR3 DNA reads TGCAGCGTTGAGCGGGACACTGAAGCTTTCTTT. Translation: CSVERDTEAFF.

Details on this clone: Other DNA sequences of this sample code for an identical CDR3. The chain uses TRBV5-1 and TRBJ2-5; a possible D gene is TRBD1 (5 bases). Germline CDR1 is SGHRS and CDR2 is YFSETQ. The CDR3 length is 11 residues. V was shortened by 6 bases and J by 2 bases, with 5 bases between the two germline ends. This CDR3 is CASTGQETQYF. The CDR3 DNA is TGCGCCAGCACAGGGCAAGAGACCCAGTACTTC.

This clone was detected a few times. CDR3 sequence reads: CASSLQRTQETQYF. The CDR3 coding sequence is TGTGCCAGCAGTTTGCAGCGGACCCAAGAGACCCAGTACTTC. This sequence joins TRBV6-5 and TRBJ2-5; TRBD2 is a possible D gene (5 bases). Germline V gene sequence: CDR1 MNHEY, CDR2 SVGAGI. This CDR3 region has 14 residues. V lost 4 bases, J lost 1 base, and 10 bases lay in between.

This rearrangement joins TRBV4-3 to TRBJ2-3, with D possibly matching TRBD1 (5 bases). This CDR3 is 16 amino acids long. The V gene's germline CDR1 is LGHNA and CDR2 YSLEER. Between the trimmed V and J ends, which lost 1 base and 2 bases, there was a span of 13 bases. This CDR3 reads CASSQVTGSYTDTQYF. CDR3 bases: TGCGCCAGCAGCCAAGTTACAGGATCCTACACAGATACGCAGTATTTT.

This clone was seen more than once but under ten times. This chain connects TRBV10-3 to TRBJ2-3; 9 nucleotides align to TRBD2. The length of the CDR3 is 14 residues. CDR1 ENHRY and CDR2 SYGVKD come from the germline V gene. V was pared by 7 bases and J by 4 bases, with 6 bases of the junction left unmatched. DNA of the CDR3: TGTGCCATCAATTCGGCGGGAGGGCCAGATACGCAGTATTTT. Translating gives CAINSAGGPDTQYF.

This clone has only a few counts. The chain employs TRBV5-1 and TRBJ2-2, with D perhaps TRBD2 (6 bases). There are 15 residues in the CDR3. Trimming shortened V by 3 bases and J by 1 base, and 10 bases separated the two germline ends. Germline CDR1 and CDR2: SGHRS and YFSETQ. For the CDR3, the DNA is TGCGCCAGCAGCTCTCCGGGACTGAACACCGGGGAGCTGTTTTTT. Protein: CASSSPGLNTGELFF.

The chain couples TRBV7-2 to TRBJ1-1; 7 positions agree with TRBD1. The CDR3 has 15 amino acids. V was clipped by 5 bases and J by 0 bases; unmatched bases: 6. Germline assignment: CDR1 SGHTA and CDR2 FQGNSA. The CDR3 bases are TGTGCCAGCAGCCATAGGGACAGTTTGAACACTGAAGCTTTCTTT. As protein: CASSHRDSLNTEAFF.

The chain employs TRBV13 and TRBJ2-7; possibly TRBD2 for D (5 bases). This CDR3 region has 14 residues. The V end lost 2 bases, the J end lost 0 bases, and 8 bases lay between the germline ends. From germline, CDR1 is PRHDT and CDR2 FYEKMQ (reference sequence). The CDR3 sequence: CASSLQRSSYEQYF. The CDR3 nucleotides are TGTGCCAGCAGCTTACAGCGGAGCTCCTACGAGCAGTACTTC. The complete variable domain, with remaining parts taken from reference TRBV13 and TRBJ2-7, reads AAGVIQSPRHLIKEKRETATLKCYPIPRHDTVYWYQQGPGQDPQFLISFYEKMQSDKGSIPDRFSAQQFSDYHSELNMSSLELGDSALYFCASSLQRSSYEQYFGPGTRLTVT.

V and J are TRBV28 and TRBJ2-7; 8 bases map to TRBD1. Trimming at V came to 2 bases and at J to 7 bases, leaving 7 bases not matched to a gene. There are 14 residues in the CDR3. Germline V gene sequence: CDR1 MDHEN, CDR2 SYDVKM. The CDR3 DNA follows: TGTGCCAGCAGTTTACGGCAGGGGGCGCGGGAGCAGTACTTC. This encodes CASSLRQGAREQYF.

The chain joins TRBV25-1 to TRBJ2-5; D is perhaps TRBD2 (7 bases). CDR1 MGHDK and CDR2 SYGVNS come from the germline V gene. The CDR3 contains 16 residues. V lost 4 bases, J lost 4 bases, and 19 bases lay in between. The CDR3 spells CASSGGGQGARETQYF. In nucleotides, the CDR3 is TGTGCCAGCAGTGGGGGGGGGCAGGGCGCGCGAGAGACCCAGTACTTC. The full variable domain, in which reference TRBV25-1 and TRBJ2-5 provide the parts outside the CDR3, is EADIYQTPRYLVIGTGKKITLECSQTMGHDKMYWYQQDPGMELHLIHYSYGVNSTEKGDLSSESTVSRIRTEHFPLTLESARPSHTSQYLCASSGGGQGARETQYFGPGTRLLVL.

This clone was observed a few times. This sequence joins TRBV5-1 and TRBJ1-2, with 8 positions matching TRBD1. Trimming cost V 4 bases and J 0 bases; bases outside gene matches: 5. The CDR3 covers 15 residues. CDR1 and CDR2 from the germline V gene are SGHRS and YFSETQ. The chain's CDR3 is CASSRGQGANYGYTF. The CDR3 coding sequence is TGCGCCAGCAGCCGTGGACAGGGAGCTAACTATGGCTACACCTTC.

CDR3 amino acids: CSVAGLYTGELFF. For the CDR3, the DNA is TGCAGCGTTGCGGGACTCTACACCGGGGAGCTGTTTTTT. The V call is TRBV29-1, the J call TRBJ2-2; a possible D gene is TRBD2 (6 bases). This CDR3 has 13 amino acids. Germline CDR1 and CDR2: SQVTM and ANQGSEA. The V end lost 4 bases, the J end lost 3 bases, and 9 bases lay between the germline ends.

The gene calls are TRBV19 and TRBJ2-6; D call uncertain. V lost 5 bases and J lost 0, with 8 bases in between. Germline CDR1 and CDR2: LNHDA and SQIVND (reference sequence). The CDR3 is made up of 15 amino acids. CDR3 in amino acids: CASSSQFSGANVLTF. CDR3 sequence (DNA): TGTGCCAGTAGTTCCCAGTTCTCTGGGGCCAACGTCCTGACTTTC.

The chain uses TRBV25-1 and TRBJ2-1; 7 bases are a match to TRBD1. The CDR3 covers 12 residues. V lost 5 bases to trimming and J lost 8 bases; unmatched junction nucleotides: 3. The germline gives CDR1 MGHDK, CDR2 SYGVNS. This CDR3 reads CASSNRGDEQFF. CDR3 nucleotide sequence: TGTGCCAGCAGTAACAGGGGTGATGAGCAGTTCTTC.

This rearrangement joins TRBV5-4 to TRBJ2-3; D uncertain. V lost 2 bases to trimming and J lost 2 bases, with 12 bases between them. Germline V gives CDR1 SGHNT, CDR2 YYREEE (reference sequence). The CDR3 runs 15 residues. The CDR3, as DNA: TGTGCCAGCAGCTTTCACTACGGGTCCACAGATACGCAGTATTTT. The encoded protein is CASSFHYGSTDTQYF.

V is TRBV7-8 and J is TRBJ2-7; D is undetermined. Trimming removed 5 bases from V and 10 bases from J, with 12 bases in between. Germline assignment: CDR1 SGHVS and CDR2 FQNEAQ. There are 11 residues in the CDR3. The CDR3 here is CASSIHSVQYF. Here the CDR3 DNA reads TGTGCCAGCAGCATCCACAGTGTTCAGTACTTC.